One sample yielded the 12 T cell receptor beta chains listed below, sequenced in a study of blood T cells in healthy people across ages. A second PCR, run for roughly 7 to 11 cycles, used a sample-barcoded 5' primer plus a J-beta primer mix. TCRdb re-called the 5' RACE reads through MiXCR, storing one row per CDR3 protein. The data show hundreds of thousands of distinct CDR3 sequences, around 38% seen once. Sample: blood. These receptors were collected from a man older than 75 in good health.

This chain connects TRBV9 to TRBJ2-1; 10 nucleotides match TRBD2. The trim removed 0 bases at V and 7 bases at J, leaving 7 bases unmatched. The CDR3 extends over 16 amino acids. CDR1 and CDR2 (germline): SGDLS, YYNGEE. The CDR3 sequence: CASSVAPGLATNEQFF. For the CDR3, the DNA is TGTGCCAGCAGCGTAGCCCCGGGACTAGCGACTAATGAGCAGTTCTTC.

The rearrangement uses TRBV30 and TRBJ1-1; 8 bases align to TRBD1. This CDR3 contains 12 residues. CDR1 is GTSNPN and CDR2 is SVGIG in the germline V gene (reference sequence). V trimming: 4 bases; J trimming: 5 bases; junction bases outside the gene matches: 3. The CDR3 region is CAWTQGGTEAFF. In DNA, the CDR3 is TGTGCCTGGACACAGGGGGGAACTGAAGCTTTCTTT. Drawing the rest from reference TRBV30 and TRBJ1-1, the complete variable domain is SQTIHQWPATLVQPVGSPLSLECTVEGTSNPNLYWYRQAAGRGLQLLFYSVGIGQISSEVPQNLSASRPQDRQFILSSKKLLLSDSGFYLCAWTQGGTEAFFGQGTRLTVV.

This chain connects TRBV29-1 to TRBJ2-2; TRBD2 aligns across 10 bases. The trim removed 2 bases at V and 4 bases at J, leaving 1 base unmatched. The CDR3 is 14 residues long. Germline assignment: CDR1 SQVTM and CDR2 ANQGSEA. The CDR3 sequence: CSVESGRVTGELFF. For the CDR3, the DNA is TGCAGCGTTGAAAGCGGGAGGGTCACCGGGGAGCTGTTTTTT.

The J gene is TRBJ1-5, the V gene TRBV3-1; no definite D call. Germline assignment: CDR1 LGHDT and CDR2 YNNKEL (reference sequence). The CDR3 is 16 amino acids. Trimming removed 6 bases from V and 2 bases from J, with 17 bases in between. The CDR3 sequence is CASSSTFTSRNQPQHF. For the CDR3, the DNA is TGTGCCAGCAGTTCCACGTTTACATCGCGCAATCAGCCCCAGCATTTT.

This clonotype was observed a handful of times. V and J are TRBV6-1 and TRBJ2-3, with 11 bases matching TRBD1. CDR1 is MNHNS and CDR2 is SASEGT in the germline V gene. The CDR3 is made up of 17 amino acids. V gave up 6 bases and J gave up 7 bases; unmatched junction bases: 15. In nucleotides, the CDR3 is TGTGCCAGCAGAAAGAAATTAAACCGGGACAGGGGGAATACGCAGTATTTT. Encoded protein: CASRKKLNRDRGNTQYF.

V gene TRBV18 combines with J gene TRBJ2-1; 9 nucleotides line up with TRBD1. The trim removed 4 bases at V and 2 bases at J, leaving 3 bases unmatched. CDR3 length: 15 amino acids. Germline CDR1 is KGHSH and CDR2 is LQKENI. In DNA, the CDR3 is TGTGCCAGCTCACACCGGGACAGGGCCTACAATGAGCAGTTCTTC. Translating gives CASSHRDRAYNEQFF.

The rearrangement uses TRBV11-3 and TRBJ2-1, with D perhaps TRBD1 (5 bases). Germline CDR1 SGHNT, CDR2 YENEEA. With 0 bases removed from V and 2 bases from J, the gap between germline ends came to 8 bases. The CDR3 spans 15 residues. CDR3: CASSLDAGTYNEQFF. Written as DNA, the CDR3 is TGTGCCAGCAGCTTAGATGCAGGGACCTACAATGAGCAGTTCTTC.

There are many counts of this clonotype. DNA for the CDR3: TGTGCCACCAGTGATTCCACGAGGCCTTATGGCTACACCTTC. Amino acids: CATSDSTRPYGYTF. V gene TRBV24-1 combines with J gene TRBJ1-2; D is undetermined. Per the germline V gene, CDR1 is KGHDR and CDR2 is SFDVKD. V lost 2 bases, J lost 5 bases, and 11 bases lay in between. The CDR3 spans 14 residues.

The chain employs TRBV5-1 and TRBJ2-7; D is possibly TRBD2 (6 bases). The V and J ends lost 3 bases and 2 bases respectively, with 15 bases between them. The germline V gene has CDR1 SGHRS and CDR2 YFSETQ. The CDR3 loop spans 15 amino acids. The CDR3 coding sequence is TGCGCCAGCAGCTCGAATTCGGGAGAAACCTACGAGCAGTACTTC. This translates into CASSSNSGETYEQYF. The full variable domain, completed using reference TRBV5-1 and TRBJ2-7, is KAGVTQTPRYLIKTRGQQVTLSCSPISGHRSVSWYQQTPGQGLQFLFEYFSETQRNKGNFPGRFSGRQFSNSRSEMNVSTLELGDSALYLCASSSNSGETYEQYFGPGTRLTVT.

This clonotype was seen a few times. The chain is built from TRBV28 and TRBJ2-2; tentative D call: TRBD1 (7 bases). Germline V gives CDR1 MDHEN, CDR2 SYDVKM. V lost 5 bases, J lost 7 bases, and 17 bases lay in between. This CDR3 is 15 amino acids long. The CDR3 nucleotides read TGTGCCAGCAGTACCTCTGGAGGGGGCGGCGGGGAGCTGTTTTTT. Translation gives CASSTSGGGGGELFF.

This rearrangement joins TRBV5-1 to TRBJ2-1; the D is unclear. V lost 5 bases and J lost 4, with 16 bases in between. The CDR3 extends over 15 amino acids. Per the germline V gene, CDR1 is SGHRS and CDR2 is YFSETQ. CDR3 residues: CASRPLGAPYNEQFF. The CDR3 coding sequence is TGCGCCAGCAGGCCTCTAGGCGCTCCTTACAATGAGCAGTTCTTC.

The table lists this clonotype with a few counts. V gene TRBV9 combines with J gene TRBJ2-5, with D tentatively TRBD1 (5 bases). Trimming pared 0 bases from V and 9 bases from J, leaving 12 bases between. The CDR3 is 13 residues long. The germline V gene has CDR1 SGDLS and CDR2 YYNGEE. The DNA for the CDR3 is TGTGCCAGCAGCGTAGCAGGGCAGAAGGCCCAGTACTTC. This gives the protein CASSVAGQKAQYF. Full variable domain (rest looked up from reference TRBV9 and TRBJ2-5): DSGVTQTPKHLITATGQRVTLRCSPRSGDLSVYWYQQSLDQGLQFLIQYYNGEERAKGNILERFSAQQFPDLHSELNLSSLELGDSALYFCASSVAGQKAQYFGPGTRLLVL.